Listed here is a single T cell receptor (beta chain). The sample originates from a study of cytomegalovirus exposure and HLA in healthy donors. The PCR employed 60 Vbeta primers together with 13 Jbeta primers. Some clones are missing from TCRdb's copy, which holds only in-frame ones; the method was immunoSEQ multiplex PCR. Found here are tens of thousands of clones; the top ten clones hold 3.5% to 4%. The CDR3 is 14 amino acids. CDR1 is SGHRS, CDR2 YFSETQ, per germline. Trimming pared 4 bases from V and 1 base from J, leaving 11 bases between. The sequence was collected from a young woman in good health and CMV-seronegative. The gene calls are TRBV5-1 and TRBJ1-2, with D perhaps TRBD1 (6 bases). Sequenced sample: PBMCs. The CDR3 coding sequence is TGCGCCAGCAGCCTTGGACAGAGTAACTATGGCTACACCTTC. It encodes CASSLGQSNYGYTF.